This T cell receptor (beta chain) was found in a study of OX40 agonist ivuxolimab in advanced cancers. Whole-study context: Mean age around 64 years, range about 23 to 80; approximately 83% male. Study-level points and caveats: No antigen was identified for the clonally expanded peripheral T cells. The CD4+ and CD8+ T cells in the blood had expanded clonally by week 6 at 0.1 to 3.0 mg/kg. Among the nonresponders, some also had low normalized T-cell clonal expansion.

This clone was seen a single time. Antigen specificity is unknown. Germline CDR1 SGHNT, CDR2 YYREEE (reference sequence). Trimming pared 6 bases from V and 5 bases from J, leaving 15 bases between. The CDR3 runs 14 residues. Profiling relied on immunoSEQ multiplex PCR, and the TCRdb table lists in-frame clones only, not all of them. The sample holds fewer than 80,000 clones, more than 75% seen once. The input for sequencing was CD4+ or CD8+ T cells sorted from blood, taken in a trial of the OX40 agonist ivuxolimab. This receptor was taken from an adult with an advanced solid tumor such as melanoma, head and neck, liver or kidney cancer. The J gene is TRBJ2-1, the V gene TRBV5-4; TRBD2 might be the D (7 bases). CDR3 region: CASTKRGGDNEQFF. The DNA of the CDR3 is TGTGCCAGCACCAAGAGGGGGGGGGACAATGAGCAGTTCTTC.